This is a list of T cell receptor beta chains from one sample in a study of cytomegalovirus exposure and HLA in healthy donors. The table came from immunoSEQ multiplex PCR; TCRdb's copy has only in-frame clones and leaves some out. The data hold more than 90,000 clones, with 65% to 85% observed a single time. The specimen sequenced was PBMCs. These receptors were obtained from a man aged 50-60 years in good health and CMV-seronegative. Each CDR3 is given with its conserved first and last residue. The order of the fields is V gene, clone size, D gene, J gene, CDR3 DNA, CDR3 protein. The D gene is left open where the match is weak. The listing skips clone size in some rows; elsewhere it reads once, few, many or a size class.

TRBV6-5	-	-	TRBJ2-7	TGTGCCAGCAGCTTACCCGGGGAAAGGGCCTACGAGCAGTACTTC	CASSLPGERAYEQYF
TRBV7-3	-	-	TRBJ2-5	TGTGCCAGCAGCTTAGGAGGGACAGCCCAAGAGACCCAGTACTTC	CASSLGGTAQETQYF
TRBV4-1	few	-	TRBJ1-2	TGCGCCAGCAGCCAAGATTTCCTCTATGGCTACACCTTC	CASSQDFLYGYTF
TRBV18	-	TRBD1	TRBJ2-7	TGTGCCAGCTCACTGGGACAGGGACACTACGAGCAGTACTTC	CASSLGQGHYEQYF
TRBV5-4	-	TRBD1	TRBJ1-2	TGTGCCAGCAGCACAAGACAGGGGGGAGTTCGGGGTGGCTACACCTTC	CASSTRQGGVRGGYTF
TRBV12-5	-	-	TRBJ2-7	TGTGCTAGTGGTTTGGTACCGCCTAGGTCCTACGAGCAGTACTTC	CASGLVPPRSYEQYF
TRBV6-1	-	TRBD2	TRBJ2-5	TGTGCCACCCTGAGGCCCGGGGGGGGAGAGACCCAGTACTTC	CATLRPGGGETQYF
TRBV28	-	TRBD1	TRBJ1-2	TGTGCCAGCAGTCCAGGACAGGTTGGCGGCTACACCTTC	CASSPGQVGGYTF
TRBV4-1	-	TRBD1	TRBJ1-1	TGCGCCAGCAGCCAGACAGGGGTACTCGAAGCTTTCTTT	CASSQTGVLEAFF
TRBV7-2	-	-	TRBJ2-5	TGTGCCAGCAGGTATAGTCGACTAGAAGAGACCCAGTACTTC	CASRYSRLEETQYF
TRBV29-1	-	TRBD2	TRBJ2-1	TGCAGCGAAGAAAAAGGGCTAGCGGGTTTGGATGAGCAGTTCTTC	CSEEKGLAGLDEQFF
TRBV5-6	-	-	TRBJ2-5	TGTGCCAGCAGCTTGGAGACAGCGCAAGAGACCCAGTACTTC	CASSLETAQETQYF
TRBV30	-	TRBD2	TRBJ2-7	TGTGCCTGGAGTTCTAGCGGTTCCACCTACGAGCAGTACTTC	CAWSSSGSTYEQYF
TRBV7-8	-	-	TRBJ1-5	TGTGCCAGCAGCGAACAGGGCGTAGGAAATCAGCCCCAGCATTTT	CASSEQGVGNQPQHF
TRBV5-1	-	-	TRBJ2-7	TGCGCCAGCAGCTTGAGTCGGGTTGACGAGCAGTACTTC	CASSLSRVDEQYF
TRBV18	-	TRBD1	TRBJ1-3	TGTGCCAGCTCACCTCGGACAGGAATAGCAAACACCATATATTTT	CASSPRTGIANTIYF
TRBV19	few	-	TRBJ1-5	TGTGCCAGTAGTACCCAGAATCAGCCCCAGCATTTT	CASSTQNQPQHF
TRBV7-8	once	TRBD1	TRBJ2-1	TGTGCCAGCAGCTTTCCCCGACAGGGGGCAGCTCGTAGCTACAATGAGCAGTTCTTC	CASSFPRQGAARSYNEQFF
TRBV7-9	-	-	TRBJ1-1	TGTTCCAGCAGCTTAGTTCTGTCGGGGACTGAAGCTTTCTTT	CSSSLVLSGTEAFF
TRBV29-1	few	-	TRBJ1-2	TGCAGCGTCGGGAGGGTAGGAGGCTACACCTTC	CSVGRVGGYTF
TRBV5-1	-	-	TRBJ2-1	TGCGCCAGCAGCTTCGGGTCCGCTTCCGATGAGCAGTTCTTC	CASSFGSASDEQFF
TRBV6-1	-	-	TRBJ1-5	TGTGCCAGCAGTGTCCCGAGGGCCGATCAGCCCCAGCATTTT	CASSVPRADQPQHF
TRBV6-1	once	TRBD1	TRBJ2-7	TGTGCCAGCAGTGGACGAGGGGGCCCCACCAGTGCGAGCTCCTACGAGCAGTACTTC	CASSGRGGPTSASSYEQYF
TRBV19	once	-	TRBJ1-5	TGTGCCAGTAGTATCGGGGGGGGCCTGGAGCCCCAGCATTTT	CASSIGGGLEPQHF
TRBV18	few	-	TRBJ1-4	TGTGCCAGCTCACCGAGGTCTTCCCGGCGGAATGAAAAACTGTTTTTT	CASSPRSSRRNEKLFF
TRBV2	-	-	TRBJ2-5	TGTGCCAGCAGTACGGACTCCCCGTACCAAGAGACCCAGTACTTC	CASSTDSPYQETQYF
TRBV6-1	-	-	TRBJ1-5	TGTGCCAGCGGTGGGCTCGGGCAGCCCCAGCATTTT	CASGGLGQPQHF
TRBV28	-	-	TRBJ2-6	TGTGCCAGCGCACGACAGGGGGCCAACGTCCTGACTTTC	CASARQGANVLTF